These 16 T cell receptor beta chains were sequenced from one sample in a study of blood T cell repertoires in COVID-19. Only in-frame clones appear in the TCRdb table, and some are missing; sequencing was by immunoSEQ multiplex PCR. Here the sample spans 40,000 or so clones, 70% to 90% being singletons. Sequenced sample: peripheral blood. The receptors here all came from a human donor in a cohort sampled during active COVID-19.

This chain uses TRBV2 with TRBJ2-7, with TRBD1 matching over 7 bases. The J segment lost 4 bases and the V segment lost 5 bases, leaving 5 bases of the junction unmatched. CDR1 is SNHLY and CDR2 is FYNNEI in the germline V gene. CDR3 length: 13 residues. The CDR3 sequence: CASSPTGAYEQYF. CDR3 coding DNA: TGTGCCAGCAGTCCAACAGGGGCGTACGAGCAGTACTTC.

This chain links TRBV7-6 with TRBJ1-6; D perhaps matches TRBD1 (5 bases). V lost 1 base and J lost 10, with 17 bases in between. CDR1 and CDR2 (germline): SGHVS, FNYEAQ. This CDR3 is built from 16 residues. CDR3 sequence reads: CASSLGMDKGSSPLHF. CDR3 coding DNA: TGTGCCAGCAGCTTAGGGATGGACAAGGGGTCATCACCCCTCCACTTT.

The J gene is TRBJ2-5, the V gene TRBV7-2, with 10 positions matching TRBD1. This CDR3 region has 15 residues. V dropped 5 bases and J dropped 6; count of bases not matched to a gene: 9. The germline V gene encodes CDR1 SGHTA and CDR2 FQGNSA. The CDR3 sequence is CASSPTGGFTKTQYF. The CDR3 DNA sequence: TGTGCCAGCAGCCCGACAGGGGGCTTCACGAAGACCCAGTACTTC.

This clone appeared once. The rearrangement links TRBV6-2 or TRBV6-3 to TRBJ1-1; D not certain. V was cut by 6 bases and J by 5 bases, with 7 bases left in between. The CDR3 loop spans 11 amino acids. Germline CDR1 and CDR2: MNHEY and SVGEGT. Here the CDR3 reads CASSHGTEAFF. The CDR3 DNA sequence: TGTGCCAGCAGCCACGGGACTGAAGCTTTCTTT.

The chain links TRBV14 to TRBJ2-7, with 7 positions matching TRBD2. V shed 2 bases, J shed 2 bases, and the junction held 6 bases outside the gene matches. From germline, CDR1 is SGHDN and CDR2 FVKESK. The length of the CDR3 is 15 residues. The CDR3 DNA follows: TGTGCCAGCAGCCAACTATGGGGGGGGGCCTACGAGCAGTACTTC. As protein: CASSQLWGGAYEQYF.

The chain combines TRBV7-3 with TRBJ2-2; D perhaps matches TRBD1 (6 bases). V was shortened by 7 bases and J by 6 bases, with 15 bases between the two germline ends. The CDR3 covers 14 residues. The germline V gene has CDR1 SGHTA and CDR2 FQGTGA. The CDR3 region is CASTRGFGAGELFF. The CDR3 region has the DNA TGTGCCAGCACCAGGGGATTTGGCGCCGGGGAGCTGTTTTTT. Full variable domain (rest looked up from reference TRBV7-3 and TRBJ2-2): GAGVSQTPSNKVTEKGKYVELRCDPISGHTALYWYRQSLGQGPEFLIYFQGTGAADDSGLPNDRFFAVRPEGSVSTLKIQRTERGDSAVYLCASTRGFGAGELFFGEGSRLTVL.

V gene TRBV20-1 combines with J gene TRBJ1-4; D remains unclear. This CDR3 is 11 amino acids long. The germline V and J ends were trimmed by 7 bases and 8 bases, with 11 bases remaining between them. Germline values: CDR1 DFQATT, CDR2 SNEGSKA (reference sequence). The CDR3 loop is CSGRAGEKLFF. In DNA form, the CDR3 reads TGCAGTGGGAGGGCGGGAGAAAAACTGTTTTTT.

The chain links TRBV5-1 to TRBJ2-1; 10 bases match TRBD2. The CDR3 is 15 residues long. Germline CDR1 reads SGHRS; CDR2 reads YFSETQ. V gave up 2 bases and J gave up 3 bases; unmatched junction bases: 2. CDR3 amino acids: CASSLPSGSYNEQFF. DNA for the CDR3: TGCGCCAGCAGCTTACCTAGCGGGAGCTACAATGAGCAGTTCTTC.

V gene TRBV5-6 combines with J gene TRBJ1-5; D not certain. Germline lookup yields CDR1 SGHDT and CDR2 YYEEEE. This CDR3 is 14 amino acids long. Trimming stripped 0 bases from V and 4 bases from J, with 8 bases between. The CDR3 spells CASSLDSSNQPQHF. The CDR3 region has the DNA TGTGCCAGCAGCTTGGACAGTTCAAATCAGCCCCAGCATTTT.

The V gene is TRBV30, the J gene TRBJ2-3; D possibly corresponds to TRBD1 (5 bases). There are 12 residues in the CDR3. In germline, CDR1 is GTSNPN, CDR2 SVGIG (reference sequence). Trimming took 3 bases from V and 5 from J, leaving 9 bases between them. The CDR3 protein is CAWRGPGDTQYF. The CDR3 coding sequence is TGTGCCTGGAGGGGGCCGGGAGATACGCAGTATTTT.

The chain is built from TRBV3-1 (or the pseudogene TRBV3-2) and TRBJ1-5; 7 bases map to TRBD1. The CDR3 contains 18 residues. The ends lost 1 base at V and 4 bases at J; junction bases unmatched: 13. Germline CDR1 is LGHDT and CDR2 is YNNKEL (reference sequence). CDR3 sequence (DNA): TGTGCCAGCAGCCAAGGAAGCTGGACAGGCCTCGGTAATCAGCCCCAGCATTTT. It translates to CASSQGSWTGLGNQPQHF.

The chain carries TRBV2 and TRBJ1-5; 10 bases map to TRBD1. The ends lost 8 bases at V and 0 bases at J; junction bases unmatched: 7. CDR3 length: 16 amino acids. The germline gives CDR1 SNHLY, CDR2 FYNNEI. The CDR3 bases are TGTGCCAGCTCTCGGGACAGGGGTTCTAGCAATCAGCCCCAGCATTTT. As protein: CASSRDRGSSNQPQHF.

The J gene is TRBJ1-4, the V gene TRBV4-1; 9 bases align to TRBD1. Germline assignment: CDR1 MGHRA and CDR2 YSYEKL. The CDR3 runs 14 residues. Germline trimming cut 6 bases from V and 10 bases from J; bases unmatched to any gene: 9. The CDR3 loop is CASRDITGGVKLFF. CDR3 DNA sequence: TGCGCCAGCAGGGATATCACAGGGGGCGTAAAACTGTTTTTT.

The rearrangement uses TRBV7-8 and TRBJ1-2; 9 nucleotides match TRBD1. The CDR3 has 16 amino acids. From germline, CDR1 is SGHVS and CDR2 FQNEAQ. The trim removed 1 base at V and 4 bases at J, leaving 7 bases unmatched. The DNA for the CDR3 is TGTGCCAGCAGCTTAGGGGGGACAGGGAAGCTCTATGGCTACACCTTC. This translates into CASSLGGTGKLYGYTF.

This clone was recorded only once. The V call is TRBV12-3 or TRBV12-4, the J call TRBJ2-1; weak D call: TRBD2 (5 bases). The ends were cut back, 6 bases at V and 10 bases at J, with 10 bases in the middle. The CDR3 consists of 11 residues. CDR3 protein: CASSLLEEQFF. In DNA form, the CDR3 reads TGTGCCAGCAGCTTACTAGAGGAGCAGTTCTTC.

This chain joins TRBV3-1 (or the pseudogene TRBV3-2) and TRBJ1-2; possible D gene TRBD1, 5 bases. Trimming cost V 1 base and J 3 bases, with 12 bases left between them. This CDR3 spans 15 amino acids. Looked up from germline, CDR1 is LGHDT and CDR2 is YNNKEL (reference sequence). The CDR3 bases are TGTGCCAGCAGCCAAGTCATCCAGGGTGACTATGGCTACACCTTC. Translating it yields CASSQVIQGDYGYTF.